This T cell receptor beta chain appears in the sequencing data of a study of shared T cell receptors in the human thymus. Libraries were prepared by immunoSEQ multiplex PCR; TCRdb keeps only in-frame clonotypes and omits some of them. This sample yields 550,000 to 800,000 clones, of which approximately 83% are seen a single time; 0.0095% to 0.013% belongs to the top ten. The CDR3 covers 19 residues. Germline lookup yields CDR1 MNHEY and CDR2 SMNVEV (reference sequence). Trimming took off 0 bases at V and 0 bases at J, with 17 bases between the two ends. Separately, the same data were catalogued under a study of human thymus T cells. That work states: Thymic repertoires overlap heavily among unrelated individuals, related research has reported.

Sequences were obtained from thymocytes. The source of this sequence is a girl in the first two years of life with a congenital heart defect. The genes are TRBV27 and TRBJ2-2; possibly TRBD2 for D (5 bases). Here the CDR3 reads CASSLSAWKEAANTGELFF. The CDR3 DNA reads TGTGCCAGCAGTTTATCGGCGTGGAAGGAAGCGGCGAACACCGGGGAGCTGTTTTTT.